The 6 T cell receptor beta chains below were found in one sample sequenced in a study of blood T cell repertoires in COVID-19. This table comes from immunoSEQ multiplex PCR, and its TCRdb copy is limited to in-frame clones, with some not included. The table records under 150,000 clones, roughly 81% of them present only once. Sequencing input: peripheral blood. The receptors stem from a human donor with acute or convalescent COVID-19. The donor label of this sample is uncertain.

This chain links TRBV13 with TRBJ1-1, with 10 positions matching TRBD1. The J segment lost 3 bases and the V segment lost 6 bases, leaving 7 bases of the junction unmatched. CDR3 length: 15 amino acids. Germline V lookup: CDR1 PRHDT, CDR2 FYEKMQ (reference sequence). The CDR3 loop reads CASSLSGQGYTEAFF. The CDR3 region has the DNA TGTGCCAGCAGTCTCTCGGGACAGGGGTACACTGAAGCTTTCTTT.

The J gene is TRBJ1-4, the V gene TRBV11-2, with a tentative D call TRBD1 (5 bases). The CDR3 contains 16 residues. Germline V gives CDR1 SGHAT, CDR2 FQNNGV. Trimming removed 5 bases from V and 3 bases from J, with 16 bases in between. CDR3 protein: CASSPTGDRSNEKLFF. In DNA form, the CDR3 reads TGTGCCAGCAGCCCCACGGGTGACAGATCTAATGAAAAACTGTTTTTT.

This clone was seen repeatedly, ten times or more. The rearrangement uses TRBV7-6 and TRBJ2-7, with 10 positions matching TRBD1. Germline assignment: CDR1 SGHVS and CDR2 FNYEAQ. Trimming removed 3 bases from V and 2 bases from J; junction bases left unmatched: 7. CDR3 length equals 16 residues. The CDR3 loop is CASSLGGQGIPYEQYV. CDR3 nucleotides: TGTGCCAGCAGCTTGGGGGGACAGGGGATTCCCTACGAGCAGTACGTC.

This chain joins TRBV2 and TRBJ1-1, with D possibly matching TRBD1 (6 bases). Trimming pared 4 bases from V and 10 bases from J, leaving 16 bases between. The CDR3 totals 13 residues. CDR1 and CDR2 from the germline V gene are SNHLY and FYNNEI. DNA for the CDR3: TGTGCCAGCAGTGTCAGGGGCGTCCTGCCAGCTTTCTTT. It is translated as CASSVRGVLPAFF.

This rearrangement joins TRBV9 to TRBJ1-3; D unresolved. Trimming removed 2 bases at V and 0 bases at J, with 9 bases between. Germline V gives CDR1 SGDLS, CDR2 YYNGEE. The CDR3 contains 15 residues. CDR3 nucleotides: TGTGCCAGCAGCGTCGAACGTAGCTCTGGAAACACCATATATTTT. Encoded protein: CASSVERSSGNTIYF.

The chain links TRBV10-1 to TRBJ1-1; 8 bases line up with TRBD1. V lost 0 bases, J lost 14 bases, and 11 bases stayed unmatched. The CDR3 sequence is 14 residues long. The germline gives CDR1 WNHNN, CDR2 SYGVQD (reference sequence). The CDR3 DNA reads as TGCGCCAGCAGTGAGTCGGGACAGGAGGATGAAGTCTTCTTT. Translating gives CASSESGQEDEVFF.